Below are 10 T cell receptor beta chains sequenced from a single sample in a study of T cell repertoires in cytomegalovirus infection. No antigen has been identified for these receptors. Each CDR3 protein gets one entry after TCRdb re-called the reads with MiXCR. The data contain about half a million distinct CDR3 sequences, 30% to 40% of them singletons. Sequences were derived from cultured PBMCs, sampled from culture after CMV antigen stimulation. These receptors came from a human donor in good health (CMV status not recorded). Some clones in this sample may be carry-over from other donors' samples.

The chain recombines TRBV24-1 with TRBJ2-1; tentative D call: TRBD2 (6 bases). Trimming took 3 bases from V and 1 from J, leaving 30 bases between them. The CDR3 runs to 22 residues. The germline V gene has CDR1 KGHDR and CDR2 SFDVKD. The CDR3 sequence is CATSDQKRVRVNVAVSYNEQFF. The CDR3, as DNA: TGTGCCACCAGTGATCAAAAGCGGGTTAGGGTTAACGTAGCGGTTTCCTACAATGAGCAGTTCTTC.

This clonotype was recorded many times. V usage is TRBV7-8 and J usage is TRBJ2-1, with 9 bases fitting TRBD2. The V and J ends lost 3 bases and 8 bases, in that order; junction bases with no gene match: 11. Germline assignment: CDR1 SGHVS and CDR2 FQNEAQ. This CDR3 has 16 residues. CDR3 nucleotide sequence: TGTGCCAGCAGCTTTCTAGCGGGAAATCGGTTCGATGAGCAGTTCTTC. Residues: CASSFLAGNRFDEQFF.

V and J are TRBV7-9 and TRBJ2-5; D remains ambiguous. Germline assignment: CDR1 SEHNR and CDR2 FQNEAQ (reference sequence). The CDR3 consists of 13 residues. V lost 1 base and J 7 bases, leaving 10 bases between the germline ends. The CDR3 region has the DNA TGTGCCAGCAGCTTAGGAGGTGTCGTGACCCAGTACTTC. It codes for CASSLGGVVTQYF.

A few counts support this clonotype. The chain has TRBV12-3 or TRBV12-4 and TRBJ2-3; 7 bases map to TRBD2. V was pared by 5 bases and J by 3 bases, with 17 bases of the junction left unmatched. The CDR3 consists of 18 residues. CDR3 region: CASSKFGGEGGSTDTQYF. In nucleotides, the CDR3 is TGTGCCAGCAGTAAATTCGGAGGGGAGGGCGGTTCTACAGATACGCAGTATTTT.

The table lists this clonotype with many counts. The chain carries TRBV7-6 and TRBJ2-1; D unclear. V was shortened by 5 bases and J by 8 bases, with 13 bases between the two germline ends. This CDR3 spans 13 amino acids. The V gene's germline CDR1 is SGHVS and CDR2 FNYEAQ. The chain's CDR3 is CASSLTQSHEQFF. CDR3 coding DNA: TGTGCCAGCAGCCTCACACAGAGCCATGAGCAGTTCTTC. Variable domain in full (rest from reference TRBV7-6 and TRBJ2-1): GAGVSQSPRYKVTKRGQDVALRCDPISGHVSLYWYRQALGQGPEFLTYFNYEAQQDKSGLPNDRFSAERPEGSISTLTIQRTEQRDSAMYRCASSLTQSHEQFFGPGTRLTVL.

DNA of the CDR3: TGTGCCAGCACCCTCGTGGGTATAGGGGCATCCCTCGAGACCCAGTACTTC. Its protein product is CASTLVGIGASLETQYF. The V call is TRBV7-8, the J call TRBJ2-5, with D possibly matching TRBD1 (5 bases). The germline CDR1 and CDR2 sequences are SGHVS and FQNEAQ. V was shortened by 7 bases and J by 5 bases, with 26 bases between the two germline ends. CDR3 length equals 17 residues.

This clonotype turned up a few times. This rearrangement joins TRBV5-6 to TRBJ1-2; 8 bases fit TRBD1. This CDR3 contains 12 residues. The junction had 3 bases not matched to a gene; V was cut back by 7 bases and J by 4 bases. The germline CDR1 and CDR2 sequences are SGHDT and YYEEEE. The CDR3 DNA reads TGTGCCAGCGCAACAGGGGGCTATGGCTACACCTTC. This gives the protein CASATGGYGYTF.

This clonotype was picked up a small number of times. The chain is built from TRBV20-1 and TRBJ1-1; maybe TRBD1 (5 bases). V shed 1 base and J shed 5 bases, with 14 bases lying between them. From germline, CDR1 is DFQATT and CDR2 SNEGSKA (reference sequence). This CDR3 spans 14 amino acids. The CDR3 protein is CSARVVGDKTEAFF. The CDR3 DNA is TGCAGTGCTAGAGTGGTAGGGGATAAAACTGAAGCTTTCTTT.

This sequence joins TRBV4-1 and TRBJ1-1; D perhaps matches TRBD1 (6 bases). V was shortened by 2 bases and J by 5 bases, with 12 bases between the two germline ends. This CDR3 has 14 amino acids. The germline CDR1 and CDR2 sequences are MGHRA and YSYEKL. This CDR3 is CASSQRTGRTEAFF. CDR3 sequence (DNA): TGCGCCAGCAGCCAACGCACAGGGAGGACTGAAGCTTTCTTT.

This clonotype has more than one count but fewer than ten. The chain joins TRBV15 to TRBJ2-7; D remains unclear. In germline, CDR1 is LNHNV, CDR2 YYDKDF (reference sequence). The CDR3 has 14 amino acids. V was clipped by 5 bases and J by 0 bases, with 11 bases between them. In DNA form, the CDR3 reads TGTGCCACCAGCGTGCAGAGGAGCTCCTACGAGCAGTACTTC. Its protein is CATSVQRSSYEQYF.